This T cell receptor beta chain originates from a study of shared T cell receptors in the human thymus. Germline assignment: CDR1 SGHDN and CDR2 FVKESK. V lost 1 base and J lost 0, with 9 bases in between. The CDR3 extends over 15 amino acids. Profiling relied on immunoSEQ multiplex PCR, and the TCRdb table lists in-frame clones only, not all of them. This repertoire shows 630,000 or so clones, about 90% found once; its top ten account for about 0.0094%. This sample also appeared in a second study, on human thymus T cells.

This receptor was taken from a boy younger than two with a congenital heart defect. The V call is TRBV14, the J call TRBJ1-2; unclear D gene. The sequenced sample was thymocytes. The CDR3 spells CASSQATVPNYGYTF. The CDR3 DNA reads TGTGCCAGCAGCCAAGCCACAGTCCCTAACTATGGCTACACCTTC.